The 29 T cell receptor beta chains in this list originate from one sample, sequenced in a study of blood T cell repertoires in COVID-19. Some clones are missing from TCRdb's copy, which holds only in-frame ones; the method was immunoSEQ multiplex PCR. Of 100,000 or so clones in the sample, about four fifths were seen once. Material for sequencing was peripheral blood. The receptors derive from a woman older than 75 with acute or convalescent COVID-19.

The genes are TRBV7-8 and TRBJ2-5, with TRBD2 matching 12 bases. From germline, CDR1 is SGHVS and CDR2 FQNEAQ. The CDR3 sequence is 16 residues long. V dropped 5 bases and J dropped 2; count of bases not matched to a gene: 6. CDR3 amino acids: CASSLGLAGRQETQYF. CDR3 nucleotide sequence: TGTGCCAGCAGCCTCGGACTAGCGGGACGTCAAGAGACCCAGTACTTC.

The rearrangement links TRBV28 to TRBJ2-3; D call uncertain. Germline CDR1 reads MDHEN; CDR2 reads SYDVKM. Trimming took 6 bases from V and 4 from J, leaving 14 bases between them. This CDR3 has 14 residues. CDR3 sequence reads: CASRPSGGADTQYF. DNA of the CDR3: TGTGCCAGCAGGCCATCTGGCGGTGCAGATACGCAGTATTTT.

The gene calls are TRBV5-1 and TRBJ2-3, with a tentative D call TRBD1 (6 bases). V dropped 3 bases and J dropped 0 bases, with 11 bases sitting between them. Germline-derived CDR1 and CDR2 are SGHRS and YFSETQ. This CDR3 is 15 amino acids long. This CDR3 is CASSSRTVSTDTQYF. In DNA, the CDR3 is TGCGCCAGCAGCTCCCGGACAGTAAGCACAGATACGCAGTATTTT.

This chain connects TRBV7-7 to TRBJ2-3; D unclear. Trimming removed 0 bases at V and 5 bases at J, with 12 bases between. Germline values: CDR1 SSHAT, CDR2 FNYEAQ (reference sequence). The CDR3 consists of 15 residues. The CDR3, as DNA: TGTGCCAGCAGCTTAGCGGCCGGCTCAGGAGATACGCAGTATTTT. It codes for CASSLAAGSGDTQYF.

This chain links TRBV7-2 with TRBJ1-6; no definite D call. V was clipped by 5 bases and J by 0 bases, with 17 bases between them. Germline V gene sequence: CDR1 SGHTA, CDR2 FQGNSA. This CDR3 region has 18 residues. The CDR3 is CASSSYRTSSSYNSPLHF. DNA of the CDR3: TGTGCCAGCAGCAGCTATCGCACGAGTAGCTCCTATAATTCACCCCTCCACTTT.

This clone was detected only once. This sequence joins TRBV29-1 and TRBJ1-1; a weak D match, TRBD1 (5 bases). Germline CDR1 reads SQVTM; CDR2 reads ANQGSEA. The length of the CDR3 is 15 residues. Trimming pared 4 bases from V and 1 base from J, leaving 16 bases between. The DNA for the CDR3 is TGCAGCGTTGTCCCCTCGACAGCCCGGAACACTGAAGCTTTCTTT. Translated, it gives CSVVPSTARNTEAFF.

The chain uses TRBV15 and TRBJ2-5; 10 nucleotides line up with TRBD2. Trimming cost V 4 bases and J 5 bases; bases outside gene matches: 4. Germline CDR1 reads LNHNV; CDR2 reads YYDKDF (reference sequence). CDR3 length: 14 amino acids. The CDR3 nucleotides read TGTGCCACCAGCACCCTAGCGGGAGTCGAGACCCAGTACTTC. Its protein is CATSTLAGVETQYF.

The chain joins TRBV28 to TRBJ1-2; 12 bases map to TRBD1. The V segment lost 5 bases and the J segment 3 bases; nucleotides outside the gene matches: 10. Germline V lookup: CDR1 MDHEN, CDR2 SYDVKM. The CDR3 is 17 residues long. CDR3 region: CASSQTGQGALHYGYTF. The CDR3 DNA reads as TGTGCCAGCAGTCAGACGGGACAGGGGGCCTTACACTATGGCTACACCTTC.

The chain links TRBV19 to TRBJ1-5; unclear D gene. This CDR3 spans 16 amino acids. Trimming stripped 9 bases from V and 4 bases from J, with 22 bases between. Germline V gene sequence: CDR1 LNHDA, CDR2 SQIVND (reference sequence). CDR3 in amino acids: CASQVFRTGGNQPQHF. The CDR3 nucleotides are TGTGCCAGCCAAGTATTCCGTACGGGAGGTAATCAGCCCCAGCATTTT. Filled out from reference TRBV19 and TRBJ1-5, the complete variable domain reads DGGITQSPKYLFRKEGQNVTLSCEQNLNHDAMYWYRQDPGQGLRLIYYSQIVNDFQKGDIAEGYSVSREKKESFPLTVTSAQKNPTAFYLCASQVFRTGGNQPQHFGDGTRLSIL.

The rearrangement links TRBV5-4 to TRBJ1-6; D call uncertain. The length of the CDR3 is 15 residues. CDR1 is SGHNT and CDR2 is YYREEE in the germline V gene (reference sequence). Trimming shortened V by 1 base and J by 4 bases, and 9 bases separated the two germline ends. In DNA form, the CDR3 reads TGTGCCAGCAGCTTGCGGGATCAATATAATTCACCCCTCCACTTT. This gives the protein CASSLRDQYNSPLHF.

The chain links TRBV7-2 to TRBJ2-3, with D unresolved. V lost 3 bases and J 2 bases, leaving 6 bases between the germline ends. The CDR3 has 13 residues. CDR1 is SGHTA and CDR2 is FQGNSA in the germline V gene. The CDR3 reads CASSLSYTDTQYF. Here the CDR3 DNA reads TGTGCCAGCAGCTTGAGTTACACAGATACGCAGTATTTT.

The chain uses TRBV2 and TRBJ1-2; 7 nucleotides agree with TRBD1. After removal of 6 bases from V and 5 bases from J, the junction contained 9 bases not matched to a gene. The germline V gene encodes CDR1 SNHLY and CDR2 FYNNEI. The CDR3 extends over 14 amino acids. For the CDR3, the DNA is TGTGCCAGCAGCCTCCAGGGGGAGGAGTATGGCTACACCTTC. This sequence encodes CASSLQGEEYGYTF.

This clone was picked up one time. V usage is TRBV6-6 and J usage is TRBJ2-2, with TRBD1 as a possible D gene (5 bases). The V end lost 0 bases, the J end lost 3 bases, and 8 bases lay between the germline ends. Germline CDR1 and CDR2: MNHNY and SVGAGI (reference sequence). CDR3 size: 15 residues. The CDR3 sequence is CASSYSGAYTGELFF. CDR3 bases: TGTGCCAGCAGTTACTCAGGGGCGTACACCGGGGAGCTGTTTTTT.

For this clone: Other DNA variants within this sample encode the same CDR3. V and J are TRBV10-3 and TRBJ1-5; no clear D. The germline V gene has CDR1 ENHRY and CDR2 SYGVKD. This CDR3 is built from 12 residues. Trimming removed 3 bases at V and 3 bases at J, with 3 bases between. Written as DNA, the CDR3 is TGTGCCATCAGTGACTCCAATCAGCCCCAGCATTTT. Translation: CAISDSNQPQHF.

The gene calls are TRBV5-1 and TRBJ1-6; perhaps TRBD1 as D (6 bases). V was cut by 0 bases and J by 10 bases, with 11 bases left in between. In germline, CDR1 is SGHRS, CDR2 YFSETQ. The CDR3 length is 14 residues. Here the CDR3 reads CASSLEGEGSPLHF. CDR3 in DNA: TGCGCCAGCAGCTTGGAGGGGGAGGGCTCACCCCTCCACTTT. Drawing the rest from reference TRBV5-1 and TRBJ1-6, the complete variable domain is KAGVTQTPRYLIKTRGQQVTLSCSPISGHRSVSWYQQTPGQGLQFLFEYFSETQRNKGNFPGRFSGRQFSNSRSEMNVSTLELGDSALYLCASSLEGEGSPLHFGNGTRLTVT.

The chain has TRBV6-1 and TRBJ2-3, with 12 bases identical to TRBD2. Germline values: CDR1 MNHNS, CDR2 SASEGT. The CDR3 length is 15 residues. V lost 2 bases, J lost 4 bases, and 1 base stayed unmatched. For the CDR3, the DNA is TGTGCCAGCAGTGAAACTAGCGGGAGGTCAGATACGCAGTATTTT. It yields the protein CASSETSGRSDTQYF.

This rearrangement joins TRBV5-6 to TRBJ2-7, with D uncertain. V gave up 5 bases and J gave up 4 bases, with 7 bases separating them. The CDR3 is 11 residues long. Germline CDR1 is SGHDT and CDR2 is YYEEEE. The chain's CDR3 is CASSRSYEQYF. CDR3 DNA: TGTGCCAGCAGTAGGAGTTACGAGCAGTACTTC.

This clone was seen only a few times. CDR3 in amino acids: CASIRQNTEAFF. In DNA, the CDR3 is TGTGCCAGCATCAGACAGAACACTGAAGCTTTCTTT. The chain recombines TRBV2 with TRBJ1-1; D is ambiguous. From germline, CDR1 is SNHLY and CDR2 FYNNEI. The CDR3 contains 12 residues. Trimming took off 7 bases at V and 1 base at J, with 7 bases between the two ends. Together with reference TRBV2 and TRBJ1-1, the CDR3 gives the full variable domain: EPEVTQTPSHQVTQMGQEVILRCVPISNHLYFYWYRQILGQKVEFLVSFYNNEISEKSEIFDDQFSVERPDGSNFTLKIRSTKLEDSAMYFCASIRQNTEAFFGQGTRLTVV.

The V and J genes are TRBV11-3 and TRBJ1-4; D is undetermined. The germline CDR1 and CDR2 sequences are SGHNT and YENEEA. Trimming left V 1 base short and J 0 bases short, with 6 bases between. The CDR3 consists of 15 residues. The CDR3 sequence: CASSLAVTTNEKLFF. CDR3 nucleotides: TGTGCCAGCAGCTTAGCGGTGACAACTAATGAAAAACTGTTTTTT.

V and J are TRBV28 and TRBJ1-6; 9 bases fit TRBD1. Germline-derived CDR1 and CDR2 are MDHEN and SYDVKM. The CDR3 totals 17 residues. J lost 0 bases, V lost 10 bases, and 10 bases had no gene match. CDR3 nucleotides: TGTGCCATCCTCGGACAGGGGAAAGGCTCCTATAATTCACCCCTCCACTTT. It encodes CAILGQGKGSYNSPLHF.

The J gene is TRBJ1-1, the V gene TRBV18; D is unclear. V was shortened by 0 bases and J by 2 bases, with 7 bases between the two germline ends. The V gene's germline CDR1 is KGHSH and CDR2 LQKENI. This CDR3 contains 14 residues. The CDR3 sequence is CASSPPSRNTEAFF. The CDR3 bases are TGTGCCAGCTCACCACCGTCGAGAAACACTGAAGCTTTCTTT.

The chain carries TRBV19 and TRBJ1-6, with 7 bases lining up with TRBD1. The CDR3 consists of 15 residues. V lost 4 bases and J lost 5; bases outside the gene matches: 5. The germline CDR1 and CDR2 sequences are LNHDA and SQIVND (reference sequence). The CDR3 reads CASSTPGQNNSPLHF. The CDR3 region has the DNA TGTGCCAGTAGTACTCCGGGACAGAATAATTCACCCCTCCACTTT.

The CDR3 region has the DNA TGTGCCAGTAGCCACAGGGGGCAGGCTGAAAAACTGTTTTTT. This encodes CASSHRGQAEKLFF. The chain has TRBV19 and TRBJ1-4, with 9 bases aligning to TRBD1. Per germline, CDR1 LNHDA and CDR2 SQIVND (reference sequence). V gave up 6 bases and J gave up 7 bases; unmatched junction bases: 6. CDR3 length: 14 residues. The variable domain in full, completed from reference TRBV19 and TRBJ1-4, reads DGGITQSPKYLFRKEGQNVTLSCEQNLNHDAMYWYRQDPGQGLRLIYYSQIVNDFQKGDIAEGYSVSREKKESFPLTVTSAQKNPTAFYLCASSHRGQAEKLFFGSGTQLSVL.

The chain carries TRBV7-8 and TRBJ2-1; a possible D gene is TRBD1 (6 bases). Germline V CDR1 and CDR2: SGHVS, FQNEAQ. Trimming pared 1 base from V and 2 bases from J, leaving 12 bases between. The CDR3 spans 16 residues. This CDR3 reads CASSLGTVQPYNEQFF. CDR3 in DNA: TGTGCCAGCAGCTTAGGGACAGTTCAACCCTACAATGAGCAGTTCTTC. Variable domain in full (rest from reference TRBV7-8 and TRBJ2-1): GAGVSQSPRYKVAKRGQDVALRCDPISGHVSLFWYQQALGQGPEFLTYFQNEAQLDKSGLPSDRFFAERPEGSVSTLKIQRTQQEDSAVYLCASSLGTVQPYNEQFFGPGTRLTVL.

The V and J genes are TRBV19 and TRBJ2-3; TRBD2 matches 8 bases. With V trimmed by 5 bases and J by 4 bases, 5 bases remained unmatched. Germline CDR1 LNHDA, CDR2 SQIVND (reference sequence). The length of the CDR3 is 14 residues. CDR3 sequence (DNA): TGTGCCAGTAGTCCAGGGACTAGGGCAGATACGCAGTATTTT. It specifies CASSPGTRADTQYF.

This sequence joins TRBV28 and TRBJ2-7, with 9 nucleotides matching TRBD1. Germline trimming cut 7 bases from V and 2 bases from J; bases unmatched to any gene: 3. The CDR3 totals 13 residues. CDR1 is MDHEN and CDR2 is SYDVKM in the germline V gene. The CDR3 protein is CASNRDRAYEQYF. CDR3 DNA: TGTGCCAGCAATCGGGACAGGGCCTACGAGCAGTACTTC. Filled out from reference TRBV28 and TRBJ2-7, the complete variable domain reads DVKVTQSSRYLVKRTGEKVFLECVQDMDHENMFWYRQDPGLGLRLIYFSYDVKMKEKGDIPEGYSVSREKKERFSLILESASTNQTSMYLCASNRDRAYEQYFGPGTRLTVT.

V is TRBV5-1 and J is TRBJ2-1; TRBD2 agrees at 8 bases. CDR3 length equals 17 residues. CDR1 and CDR2 from the germline V gene are SGHRS and YFSETQ. Trimming cost V 1 base and J 3 bases; bases outside gene matches: 9. CDR3 sequence: CASSLSSGNSIYNEQFF. For the CDR3, the DNA is TGCGCCAGCAGCTTGAGTAGCGGGAATTCAATCTACAATGAGCAGTTCTTC.

The chain has TRBV15 and TRBJ2-1; no firm D call. Trimming left V 0 bases short and J 8 bases short, with 11 bases between. Germline V gene lookup returns CDR1 LNHNV and CDR2 YYDKDF (reference sequence). The CDR3 runs to 14 residues. Written as DNA, the CDR3 is TGTGCCACCAGCAGAGATAATCCCGTAGATGAGCAGTTCTTC. As protein: CATSRDNPVDEQFF.

V gene TRBV7-6 combines with J gene TRBJ2-1; 7 bases are a match to TRBD2. This CDR3 has 15 residues. CDR1 is SGHVS and CDR2 is FNYEAQ in the germline V gene. Unmatched junction bases numbered 4, after V lost 2 bases and J lost 3 bases. The DNA for the CDR3 is TGTGCCAGCAGCTTAAGGGGCGGGGGCTACAATGAGCAGTTCTTC. It yields the protein CASSLRGGGYNEQFF.